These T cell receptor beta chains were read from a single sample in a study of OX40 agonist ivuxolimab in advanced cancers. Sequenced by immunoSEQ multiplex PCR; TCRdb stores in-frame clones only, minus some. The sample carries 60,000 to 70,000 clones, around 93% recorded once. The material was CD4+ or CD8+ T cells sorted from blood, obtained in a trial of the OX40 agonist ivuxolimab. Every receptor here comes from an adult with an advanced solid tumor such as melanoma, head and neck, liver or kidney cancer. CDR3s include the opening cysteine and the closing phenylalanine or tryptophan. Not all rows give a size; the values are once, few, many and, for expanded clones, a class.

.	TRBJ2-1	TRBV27	CASGQGGYNEQFF
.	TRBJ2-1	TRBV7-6	CASSLGASGVNEQFF
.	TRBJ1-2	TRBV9	CASTSTDGLYGYTF
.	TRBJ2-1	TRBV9	CASSVASRDGGEQFF
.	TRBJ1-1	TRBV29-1	CSVEETGNTEAFF
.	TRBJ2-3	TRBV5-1	CASSFALAASTDTQYF
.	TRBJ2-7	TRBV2	CASSDSGSYEQYF
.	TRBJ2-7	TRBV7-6	CASSLMQGGYEQYF
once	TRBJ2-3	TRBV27	CASTLLAGGADTQYF
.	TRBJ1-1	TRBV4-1	CASSQVGYIPRGPADTITEAFF
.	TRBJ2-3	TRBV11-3	CASSLYLSGTDTQYF
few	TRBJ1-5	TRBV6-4	CASSRGQGAHGNQPQHF
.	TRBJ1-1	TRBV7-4	CASSLAFLGTGNPEAFF
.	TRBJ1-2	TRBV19	CASSIDSAGIGGYTF
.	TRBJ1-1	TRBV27	CASSLLGDTEAFF
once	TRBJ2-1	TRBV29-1	CSVPGEDRRYIDEQFF
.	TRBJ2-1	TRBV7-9	CASSLPKGSSYNEQFF
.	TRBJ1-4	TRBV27	CASSTGPNNEKLFF
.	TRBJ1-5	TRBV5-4	CASSFKGEGNQPQHF
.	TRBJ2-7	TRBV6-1	CASSEVGQAYEQYF
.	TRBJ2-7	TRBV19	CASSILLGTYEQYF
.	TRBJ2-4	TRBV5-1	CASSLGFLQGHIQYF
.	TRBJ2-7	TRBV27	CASSWDPTYEQYF
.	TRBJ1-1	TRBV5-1	CASSSGPSYPGTDENTEAFF
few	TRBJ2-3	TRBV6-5	CASSHSGRATDTQYF
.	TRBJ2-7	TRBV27	CASSLSGQGGGNYEQYF
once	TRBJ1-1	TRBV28	CASSPSLPRTGVRFTEAFF
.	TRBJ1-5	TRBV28	CASSPEVSSNQPQHF
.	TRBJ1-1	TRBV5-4	CASSLTVNTEAFF
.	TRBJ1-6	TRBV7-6	CASSLGGSSYNSPLHF
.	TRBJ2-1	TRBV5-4	CASSFRGGNEQFF
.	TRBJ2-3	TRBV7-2	CASSALGAVSTDTQYF
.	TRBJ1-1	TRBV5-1	CASSLGRPTLNTEAFF
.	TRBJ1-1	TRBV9	CASSVTGGPNEAFF
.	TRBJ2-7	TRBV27	CASSLGAEQYF
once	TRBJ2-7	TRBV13	CASSQFRGNDEQYF